One T cell receptor (beta chain) is described in this entry. Genomic DNA, the template, was used for profiling of the TCR beta VDJ and CDR3. TCRdb re-analysed the reads in MiXCR, keeping a single row per CDR3 protein. The table lists over 200,000 distinct CDR3 sequences, approximately 57% of them singletons. The source of the sample is a study of CD8+CD57+ T cells in acquired aplastic anemia. Study at large: Healthy donors had, on average, approximately 9.9 million reads for their CD4+ cells.

The sample was sorted CD4+, CD8+, or CD8+CD57+ T cells (not recorded which) from PBMCs. This receptor was identified in a human donor in good health.

The CDR3 reads CASSLDRSSYNEQFF. CDR3 in DNA: TGTGCCAGCAGCTTAGACCGGAGCTCCTACAATGAGCAGTTCTTC. The genes are TRBV7-2 and TRBJ2-1; D gene uncertain. CDR3 length: 15 amino acids. CDR1 is SGHTA, CDR2 FQGNSA, per germline. V gave up 1 base and J gave up 0 bases, with 7 bases separating them.